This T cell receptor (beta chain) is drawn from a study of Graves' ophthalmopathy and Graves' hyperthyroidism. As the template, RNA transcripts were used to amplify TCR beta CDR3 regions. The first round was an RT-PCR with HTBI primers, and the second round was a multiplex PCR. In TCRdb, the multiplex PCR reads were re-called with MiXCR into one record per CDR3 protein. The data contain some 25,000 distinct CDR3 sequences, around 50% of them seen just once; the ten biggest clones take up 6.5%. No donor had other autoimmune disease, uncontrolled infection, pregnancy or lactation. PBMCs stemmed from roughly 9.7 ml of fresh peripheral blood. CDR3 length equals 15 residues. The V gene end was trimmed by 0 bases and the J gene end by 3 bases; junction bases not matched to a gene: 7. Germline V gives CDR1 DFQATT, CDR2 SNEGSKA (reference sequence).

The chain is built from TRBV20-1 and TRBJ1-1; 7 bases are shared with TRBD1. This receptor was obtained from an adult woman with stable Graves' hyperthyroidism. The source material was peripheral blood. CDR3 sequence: CSARDWDRRDTEAFF. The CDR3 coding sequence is TGCAGTGCTAGAGATTGGGACAGAAGGGACACTGAAGCTTTCTTT.